This entry concerns a single TCR beta chain. The CDR3 loop spans 14 amino acids. Between the trimmed V and J ends, which lost 0 bases and 9 bases, there was a span of 10 bases. Germline CDR1 is SGHRS and CDR2 is YFSETQ. Cohort placement rested on clinical history that participants reported themselves. This sample is drawn from a study of blood T cell repertoires in COVID-19. Original analysis: Nucleated cell number was recorded as an estimate derived from reference gene primer amplification. Profiled with immunoSEQ multiplex PCR; TCRdb holds only in-frame clones, not every one. V, J and clone size are those of that table, while D and trimming were read from the DNA. The sample holds about 180,000 clones, 81% seen once.

Sample: PBMCs or T cells enriched from blood (not recorded which). The rearrangement links TRBV5-1 to TRBJ1-6, with TRBD1 as a possible D gene (6 bases). This receptor was obtained from a woman between 40 and 50 years old with acute COVID-19. The CDR3 here is CASSLGGLGSPLHF. The CDR3 nucleotides are TGCGCCAGCAGCTTGGGGGGGCTCGGTTCACCCCTCCACTTT.